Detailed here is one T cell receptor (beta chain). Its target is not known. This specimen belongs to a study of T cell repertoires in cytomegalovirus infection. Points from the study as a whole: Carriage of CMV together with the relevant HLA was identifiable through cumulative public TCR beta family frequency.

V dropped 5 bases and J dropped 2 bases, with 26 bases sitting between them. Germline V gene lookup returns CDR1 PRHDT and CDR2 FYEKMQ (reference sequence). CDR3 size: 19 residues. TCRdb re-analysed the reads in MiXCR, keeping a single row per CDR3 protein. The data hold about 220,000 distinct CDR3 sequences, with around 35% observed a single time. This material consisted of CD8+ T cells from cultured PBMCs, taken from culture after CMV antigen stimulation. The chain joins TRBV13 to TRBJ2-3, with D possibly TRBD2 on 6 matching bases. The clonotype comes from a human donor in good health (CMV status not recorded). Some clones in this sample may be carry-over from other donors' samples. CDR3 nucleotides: TGTGCCAGCAGCCCAGTGGTCATATCGGCGGGGAATTACACAGATACGCAGTATTTT. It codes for CASSPVVISAGNYTDTQYF.